The 11 T cell receptor beta chains reported below all come from one sample, sequenced in a study of T cell responses to AZD1222 COVID-19 vaccine. Libraries were prepared by immunoSEQ multiplex PCR; TCRdb keeps only in-frame clonotypes and omits some of them. The sample includes approximately 74,000 clones, 86% of them seen just once. The material was peripheral blood, obtained on day 0 of AZD1222 vaccination. The receptors originated from an adult in good health.

The chain has TRBV7-9 and TRBJ2-3; 8 bases map to TRBD1. J gave up 7 bases and V 6 bases, and 6 bases lay outside the gene matches. CDR1 and CDR2 (germline): SEHNR, FQNEAQ (reference sequence). The CDR3 totals 13 residues. The CDR3 spells CASSRDRINTQYF. In DNA form, the CDR3 reads TGTGCCAGCAGTAGGGACAGGATCAATACGCAGTATTTT.

This chain links TRBV30 with TRBJ1-2; 7 nucleotides agree with TRBD1. V lost 2 bases to trimming and J lost 4 bases; unmatched junction nucleotides: 7. There are 14 residues in the CDR3. CDR1 is GTSNPN and CDR2 is SVGIG in the germline V gene (reference sequence). The CDR3 region is CAWSRIGQAYGYTF. CDR3 coding DNA: TGTGCCTGGAGTAGAATCGGACAGGCCTATGGCTACACCTTC.

On this clone: The same CDR3 also results from other DNA sequences found in this sample. The V call is TRBV27, the J call TRBJ1-2; TRBD1 is a possible D gene (5 bases). The germline CDR1 and CDR2 sequences are MNHEY and SMNVEV (reference sequence). V lost 5 bases and J 6 bases, leaving 13 bases between the germline ends. The CDR3 sequence is 13 residues long. CDR3 DNA: TGTGCCAGCAGTCGTTCAGGGTGGGATGGCTACACCTTC. It encodes CASSRSGWDGYTF.

The rearrangement joins TRBV5-4 to TRBJ1-3; D ambiguous. The ends were cut back, 4 bases at V and 1 base at J, with 6 bases in the middle. CDR1 and CDR2 from the germline V gene are SGHNT and YYREEE (reference sequence). This CDR3 comprises 13 residues. Written as DNA, the CDR3 is TGTGCCAGCAGCCTGGCATCTGGAAACACCATATATTTT. Its protein is CASSLASGNTIYF.

The V gene is TRBV12-5, the J gene TRBJ2-2; 11 bases line up with TRBD1. The V gene's germline CDR1 is LGHNT and CDR2 FRNRAP. Trimming at V came to 8 bases and at J to 6 bases, leaving 5 bases not matched to a gene. The CDR3 is made up of 14 amino acids. The CDR3 sequence is CASRLGQGAGELFF. The CDR3 coding sequence is TGTGCTAGTAGATTGGGACAGGGGGCCGGGGAGCTGTTTTTT.

This sequence joins TRBV3-1 (or the pseudogene TRBV3-2) and TRBJ1-6; D not certain. V lost 0 bases to trimming and J lost 10 bases, with 10 bases between them. The CDR3 runs 14 residues. Germline V lookup: CDR1 LGHDT, CDR2 YNNKEL (reference sequence). This CDR3 is CASSQDWLGSPLHF. The CDR3 nucleotides are TGTGCCAGCAGCCAAGATTGGCTGGGCTCACCCCTCCACTTT.

This clone occurred a few times. Other DNA sequences of this sample code for an identical CDR3. This chain links TRBV7-9 with TRBJ2-7; no clear D gene. CDR1 is SEHNR and CDR2 is FQNEAQ in the germline V gene (reference sequence). Trimming cost V 0 bases and J 1 base, with 7 bases left between them. The length of the CDR3 is 14 residues. CDR3 DNA: TGTGCCAGCAGCTTAGCAGGCACGTCCTACGAGCAGTACTTC. This translates into CASSLAGTSYEQYF.

The chain recombines TRBV5-1 with TRBJ1-2, with 8 nucleotides matching TRBD1. Germline-derived CDR1 and CDR2 are SGHRS and YFSETQ. V shed 4 bases and J 5 bases; nucleotides not matched to a gene: 7. The CDR3 loop spans 14 amino acids. The CDR3 DNA is TGCGCCAGCAGCGCGCTTACAGGGGGTTATGGCTACACCTTC. The encoded protein is CASSALTGGYGYTF. Complete variable domain (other parts from reference TRBV5-1 and TRBJ1-2): KAGVTQTPRYLIKTRGQQVTLSCSPISGHRSVSWYQQTPGQGLQFLFEYFSETQRNKGNFPGRFSGRQFSNSRSEMNVSTLELGDSALYLCASSALTGGYGYTFGSGTRLTVV.

V is TRBV15 and J is TRBJ1-4; D gene unclear. Germline CDR1 LNHNV, CDR2 YYDKDF (reference sequence). This CDR3 contains 12 residues. V shed 2 bases and J shed 8 bases, with 6 bases lying between them. Written as DNA, the CDR3 is TGTGCCACCAGCAGAAGTGGAGAAAAACTGTTTTTT. This translates into CATSRSGEKLFF.

This clone was counted a few times. V usage is TRBV2 and J usage is TRBJ1-5; D is possibly TRBD1 (5 bases). Germline V gives CDR1 SNHLY, CDR2 FYNNEI. This CDR3 has 13 residues. Trimming took off 7 bases at V and 6 bases at J, with 13 bases between the two ends. CDR3: CASTTWGGQPQHF. The DNA for the CDR3 is TGTGCCAGCACCACCTGGGGGGGTCAGCCCCAGCATTTT.

The rearrangement uses TRBV6-6 and TRBJ2-5; 11 bases line up with TRBD2. Germline V gene lookup returns CDR1 MNHNY and CDR2 SVGAGI (reference sequence). V was pared by 6 bases and J by 6 bases, with 6 bases of the junction left unmatched. This CDR3 comprises 14 residues. In DNA form, the CDR3 reads TGTGCCAGCAGCCTGGGACTAGCGGCTCAGACCCAGTACTTC. Protein product: CASSLGLAAQTQYF.